This is a list of T cell receptor beta chains from one sample in a study of blood T cell repertoires in COVID-19. TCRdb keeps only in-frame clones here, not all; method: immunoSEQ multiplex PCR. The table lists about 310,000 clones, more than 75% of them singletons, with 1% in the top ten. Sequencing was done on a sample of peripheral blood. The receptors originated from a man aged 45 to 65 with active or convalescent COVID-19. Each CDR3 is given with its conserved first and last residue. Fields, in order: V gene, J gene, D gene, CDR3 length, CDR3 protein. D genes are given only for firm matches.

v_gene: TRBV5-1; j_gene: TRBJ2-5; d_gene: -; len: 15; CDR3aa: CASSLVGQRQETQYF
v_gene: TRBV3-1/TRBV3-2; j_gene: TRBJ1-4; d_gene: -; len: 10; CDR3aa: CASSQDLLFF
v_gene: TRBV30; j_gene: TRBJ1-1; d_gene: -; len: 13; CDR3aa: CAWSSTANTEAFF
v_gene: TRBV9; j_gene: TRBJ1-3; d_gene: -; len: 15; CDR3aa: CASSDREGSGNTIYF
v_gene: TRBV28; j_gene: TRBJ2-1; d_gene: TRBD2; len: 17; CDR3aa: CASSPLGLAGGANEQFF
v_gene: TRBV10-3; j_gene: TRBJ2-2; d_gene: TRBD1; len: 14; CDR3aa: CAITGARDTGELFF
v_gene: TRBV2; j_gene: TRBJ1-2; d_gene: -; len: 14; CDR3aa: CASSEARQSYGYTF
v_gene: TRBV7-9; j_gene: TRBJ2-1; d_gene: TRBD2; len: 17; CDR3aa: CASSLGARGKSYNEQFF
v_gene: TRBV9; j_gene: TRBJ2-1; d_gene: TRBD2; len: 15; CDR3aa: CASSVGTREFNEQFF
v_gene: TRBV6-5; j_gene: TRBJ2-4; d_gene: TRBD2; len: 16; CDR3aa: CASSSSGLAAKNIQYF
v_gene: TRBV6-2/TRBV6-3; j_gene: TRBJ1-5; d_gene: -; len: 13; CDR3aa: CASSWAGDQPQHF